These 27 T cell receptor beta chains came from one sample sequenced in a study of early T cells in non-severe SARS-CoV-2 infection. TCRdb processed the 5' RACE reads anew with MiXCR; each CDR3 protein has one entry. Here the sample spans about 83,000 distinct CDR3 sequences, approximately 13% being singletons. Specimen: whole blood. These receptors were taken from an adult who was a healthcare worker with PCR-confirmed SARS-CoV-2 infection or an uninfected control (not recorded which).

This clonotype was found many times. The V call is TRBV12-3 or TRBV12-4, the J call TRBJ1-2; 7 bases are a match to TRBD1. V shed 5 bases, J shed 2 bases, and the junction held 2 bases outside the gene matches. This CDR3 has 13 residues. DNA for the CDR3: TGTGCCAGCAGTCAGGGACAGAACTATGGCTACACCTTC. It codes for CASSQGQNYGYTF.

V and J are TRBV7-9 and TRBJ2-5; 7 bases agree with TRBD2. Unmatched junction bases numbered 20, after V lost 1 base and J lost 0 bases. This CDR3 spans 21 amino acids. Germline values: CDR1 SEHNR, CDR2 FQNEAQ (reference sequence). CDR3 amino acids: CASSLGGRVTSPTSYQETQYF. The CDR3 DNA is TGTGCCAGCAGCTTAGGGGGGAGAGTGACTAGCCCGACCTCGTACCAAGAGACCCAGTACTTC. The full variable domain, its missing parts supplied by reference TRBV7-9 and TRBJ2-5, is DTGVSQNPRHKITKRGQNVTFRCDPISEHNRLYWYRQTLGQGPEFLTYFQNEAQLEKSRLLSDRFSAERPKGSFSTLEIQRTEQGDSAMYLCASSLGGRVTSPTSYQETQYFGPGTRLLVL.

The sample holds a few counts of this clonotype. The rearrangement joins TRBV11-2 to TRBJ2-7; D unresolved. The germline V gene encodes CDR1 SGHAT and CDR2 FQNNGV. CDR3 length: 15 amino acids. With 4 bases removed from V and 1 base from J, the gap between germline ends came to 14 bases. The CDR3 reads CASSWGRTESYEQYF. The CDR3, as DNA: TGTGCCAGCAGCTGGGGTCGGACGGAGTCCTACGAGCAGTACTTC.

This clonotype was detected only a few times. The rearrangement joins TRBV7-8 to TRBJ2-5, with D perhaps matching TRBD1 or TRBD2 (5 bases each). The CDR3 contains 16 residues. Trimming shortened V by 3 bases and J by 2 bases, and 16 bases separated the two germline ends. Germline CDR1 reads SGHVS; CDR2 reads FQNEAQ. The DNA for the CDR3 is TGTGCCAGCAGCTTGAGAACGGGACCCCTTCAAGAGACCCAGTACTTC. This translates into CASSLRTGPLQETQYF.

The rearrangement links TRBV25-1 to TRBJ2-5; the D is unclear. Germline-derived CDR1 and CDR2 are MGHDK and SYGVNS. The CDR3 has 18 residues. Trimming removed 2 bases from V and 3 bases from J, with 22 bases in between. The DNA for the CDR3 is TGTGCCAGCAGTGAAGGGATTGCAGCAGGTCCTACCAAAGAGACCCAGTACTTC. Translation: CASSEGIAAGPTKETQYF.

This clonotype was seen a few times. This chain connects TRBV7-9 to TRBJ2-7, with D perhaps TRBD1 (6 bases). CDR1 and CDR2 (germline): SEHNR, FQNEAQ (reference sequence). The CDR3 covers 16 residues. Trimming removed 6 bases at V and 0 bases at J, with 18 bases between. CDR3 in amino acids: CASRVYPGTLSYEQYF. CDR3 sequence (DNA): TGTGCCAGCAGGGTCTACCCCGGGACACTCTCCTACGAGCAGTACTTC.

This clonotype has a count of ten or more. The V gene is TRBV5-1, the J gene TRBJ2-7, with TRBD1 matching 9 bases. Looked up from germline, CDR1 is SGHRS and CDR2 is YFSETQ. V trimming: 1 base; J trimming: 2 bases; junction bases outside the gene matches: 7. The CDR3 runs 16 residues. This CDR3 reads CASSLSPGQGTYEQYF. The DNA for the CDR3 is TGCGCCAGCAGCTTGTCCCCGGGACAGGGAACCTACGAGCAGTACTTC.

This clonotype was detected many times. The chain has TRBV27 and TRBJ2-1, with D possibly matching TRBD2 (7 bases). CDR3 length: 15 residues. Germline values: CDR1 MNHEY, CDR2 SMNVEV (reference sequence). V gave up 10 bases and J gave up 0 bases, with 16 bases separating them. This CDR3 reads CATTRGGSSYNEQFF. CDR3 nucleotides: TGTGCCACCACTAGGGGGGGGAGCTCCTACAATGAGCAGTTCTTC.

Ten or more counts support this clonotype. The genes are TRBV11-2 and TRBJ2-7, with 8 bases identical to TRBD2. CDR1 is SGHAT, CDR2 FQNNGV, per germline. The V gene end was trimmed by 2 bases and the J gene end by 3 bases; junction bases not matched to a gene: 12. The CDR3 runs 17 residues. The CDR3 coding sequence is TGTGCCAGCAGCTTAAGGCATCGAGCGGGAGACGGCTACGAGCAGTACTTC. Amino acids: CASSLRHRAGDGYEQYF.

V gene TRBV12-3 or TRBV12-4 combines with J gene TRBJ1-6, with 8 bases identical to TRBD1. Trimming cost V 8 bases and J 5 bases; bases outside gene matches: 8. CDR3 length: 15 residues. The CDR3 region is CASQTGAPNNSPLHF. Written as DNA, the CDR3 is TGTGCCAGCCAGACAGGGGCTCCCAATAATTCACCCCTCCACTTT.

This clonotype was observed a few times. The chain links TRBV7-2 to TRBJ2-5; TRBD1 agrees at 7 bases. CDR1 and CDR2 from the germline V gene are SGHTA and FQGNSA. CDR3 length: 13 amino acids. Trimming took 5 bases from V and 3 from J; bases not matched to a gene: 3. CDR3 sequence: CASSRGGEETQYF. CDR3 DNA: TGTGCCAGCAGCCGAGGGGGCGAAGAGACCCAGTACTTC. The full variable domain, rest sourced from reference TRBV7-2 and TRBJ2-5, is GAGVSQSPSNKVTEKGKDVELRCDPISGHTALYWYRQSLGQGLEFLIYFQGNSAPDKSGLPSDRFSAERTGGSVSTLTIQRTQQEDSAVYLCASSRGGEETQYFGPGTRLLVL.

This chain uses TRBV11-3 with TRBJ1-4; possibly TRBD1 for D (5 bases). Germline values: CDR1 SGHNT, CDR2 YENEEA. V lost 5 bases and J lost 3, with 13 bases in between. The CDR3 covers 15 residues. The CDR3: CASSLGREANEKLFF. As DNA, the CDR3 is TGTGCCAGCAGCCTGGGCAGGGAAGCTAATGAAAAACTGTTTTTT.

This clonotype was seen more than once but under ten times. The V call is TRBV5-1, the J call TRBJ2-7; TRBD1 aligns across 11 bases. CDR3 length: 17 amino acids. After removal of 4 bases from V and 3 bases from J, the junction contained 12 bases not matched to a gene. Germline CDR1 is SGHRS and CDR2 is YFSETQ. The DNA of the CDR3 is TGCGCCAGCAGCGTTGCCCCCGGACAGGGGGCCCTCTACGAGCAGTACTTC. Translating it yields CASSVAPGQGALYEQYF.

V and J are TRBV13 and TRBJ2-7; TRBD1 agrees at 12 bases. After removal of 4 bases from V and 6 bases from J, the junction contained 7 bases not matched to a gene. The CDR3 is made up of 15 amino acids. Germline V gene lookup returns CDR1 PRHDT and CDR2 FYEKMQ (reference sequence). CDR3 region: CASSSLGQGASEQYF. CDR3 DNA sequence: TGTGCCAGCAGCTCACTGGGACAGGGGGCTAGCGAGCAGTACTTC.

This chain links TRBV5-4 with TRBJ2-2; 9 bases are shared with TRBD2. Germline V gives CDR1 SGHNT, CDR2 YYREEE (reference sequence). The CDR3 spans 16 residues. J lost 5 bases, V lost 2 bases, and 7 bases had no gene match. The chain's CDR3 is CASSFRLADLTGELFF. The DNA for the CDR3 is TGTGCCAGCAGCTTCCGACTAGCGGATTTGACCGGGGAGCTGTTTTTT. Complete variable domain (other parts from reference TRBV5-4 and TRBJ2-2): ETGVTQSPTHLIKTRGQQVTLRCSSQSGHNTVSWYQQALGQGPQFIFQYYREEENGRGNFPPRFSGLQFPNYSSELNVNALELDDSALYLCASSFRLADLTGELFFGEGSRLTVL.

The V and J genes are TRBV18 and TRBJ1-4; possible D gene TRBD1, 6 bases. The CDR3 runs 15 residues. Between the trimmed V and J ends, which lost 0 bases and 7 bases, there was a span of 12 bases. The V gene's germline CDR1 is KGHSH and CDR2 LQKENI. Here the CDR3 DNA reads TGTGCCAGCTCACCACCCGGCAGGGGAGGTGAAAAACTGTTTTTT. Protein product: CASSPPGRGGEKLFF.

In this sample, this clonotype turned up many times. The DNA of the CDR3 is TGCAGTGCACGGACAGTTTATGGCTACACCTTC. Its translation is CSARTVYGYTF. The chain carries TRBV20-1 and TRBJ1-2, with TRBD1 as a possible D gene (6 bases). The CDR3 runs 11 residues. The germline V gene has CDR1 DFQATT and CDR2 SNEGSKA (reference sequence). Trimming took 6 bases from V and 5 from J, leaving 10 bases between them.

This clonotype occurred a few times. The chain combines TRBV6-5 with TRBJ2-2, with D perhaps TRBD2 (6 bases). V lost 5 bases to trimming and J lost 2 bases, with 15 bases between them. The CDR3 length is 16 residues. Germline lookup yields CDR1 MNHEY and CDR2 SVGAGI. The DNA of the CDR3 is TGTGCCAGCAGTGACAATGTAGCGGTAAACACCGGGGAGCTGTTTTTT. Translation gives CASSDNVAVNTGELFF.

This clonotype has at least ten counts. This sequence joins TRBV12-3 or TRBV12-4 and TRBJ2-1, with TRBD1 matching 9 bases. The CDR3 is 19 amino acids. J lost 0 bases, V lost 6 bases, and 15 bases had no gene match. For the CDR3, the DNA is TGTGCCAGCAGGAGGGGACAGGGAAGAGGAATCCGCTCCTACAATGAGCAGTTCTTC. Its protein product is CASRRGQGRGIRSYNEQFF.

A few counts support this clonotype. The gene calls are TRBV7-9 and TRBJ1-2, with 9 bases fitting TRBD1. With 2 bases clipped from V and 8 bases from J, the junction kept 9 bases outside the gene matches. There are 15 residues in the CDR3. Germline V CDR1 and CDR2: SEHNR, FQNEAQ (reference sequence). The DNA of the CDR3 is TGTGCCAGCAGCTTATTACAGGGGGCATTCGCGGGCTACACCTTC. Encoded protein: CASSLLQGAFAGYTF.

V and J are TRBV20-1 and TRBJ2-1; D remains ambiguous. CDR3 length: 14 residues. Germline CDR1 DFQATT, CDR2 SNEGSKA (reference sequence). The V end lost 6 bases, the J end lost 9 bases, and 21 bases lay between the germline ends. The CDR3 protein is CSAILGMWATEQFF. For the CDR3, the DNA is TGCAGTGCAATACTGGGGATGTGGGCGACTGAGCAGTTCTTC.

This clonotype was detected many times. The chain carries TRBV12-3 or TRBV12-4 and TRBJ1-1; D is unclear. Deletions cut 1 base from V and 9 bases from J, with 9 bases between. CDR3 length: 12 residues. CDR3 protein: CASSLDGSQAFF. Here the CDR3 DNA reads TGTGCCAGCAGTTTAGACGGCAGTCAAGCTTTCTTT.

This clonotype was recorded many times. The chain joins TRBV20-1 to TRBJ1-1, with D tentatively TRBD1 (6 bases). Trimming pared 5 bases from V and 4 bases from J, leaving 14 bases between. CDR1 is DFQATT and CDR2 is SNEGSKA in the germline V gene (reference sequence). This CDR3 is 13 amino acids long. CDR3 DNA: TGCAGTGCTTCCACAGGGATCGGCACTGAAGCTTTCTTT. Encoded protein: CSASTGIGTEAFF.

This clonotype was observed a handful of times. The chain uses TRBV4-3 and TRBJ2-3; 7 nucleotides align to TRBD1. The CDR3 consists of 15 residues. Trimming took 4 bases from V and 4 from J; bases not matched to a gene: 8. CDR1 is LGHNA and CDR2 is YSLEER in the germline V gene. The CDR3 is CASSLQGTHADTQYF. In nucleotides, the CDR3 is TGCGCCAGCAGCCTACAGGGGACGCACGCAGATACGCAGTATTTT.

The CDR3 reads CASSMGLAVTDTQYF. The CDR3 DNA sequence: TGCGCCAGCAGCATGGGACTAGCGGTCACAGATACGCAGTATTTT. This chain joins TRBV5-1 and TRBJ2-3; TRBD2 aligns across 11 bases. Germline values: CDR1 SGHRS, CDR2 YFSETQ. The CDR3 extends over 15 amino acids. V lost 4 bases to trimming and J lost 2 bases; unmatched junction nucleotides: 3.

This clonotype was recorded at least ten times. The chain uses TRBV7-3 and TRBJ1-2, with D unresolved. The CDR3 covers 13 residues. The V end lost 1 base, the J end lost 4 bases, and 7 bases lay between the germline ends. The V gene's germline CDR1 is SGHTA and CDR2 FQGTGA. Here the CDR3 DNA reads TGTGCCAGCAGCTTAAACCTCCTCTATGGCTACACCTTC. Its translation: CASSLNLLYGYTF. Looking up the rest from reference TRBV7-3 and TRBJ1-2 gives the full variable domain: GAGVSQTPSNKVTEKGKYVELRCDPISGHTALYWYRQSLGQGPEFLIYFQGTGAADDSGLPNDRFFAVRPEGSVSTLKIQRTERGDSAVYLCASSLNLLYGYTFGSGTRLTVV.

The rearrangement links TRBV9 to TRBJ2-7; no firm D call. V was trimmed by 0 bases and J by 3 bases, leaving 16 bases between them. Germline V gene lookup returns CDR1 SGDLS and CDR2 YYNGEE. The CDR3 runs 16 residues. This CDR3 reads CASSVVPTAYDYEQYF. In DNA, the CDR3 is TGTGCCAGCAGCGTAGTCCCAACAGCCTATGACTACGAGCAGTACTTC.